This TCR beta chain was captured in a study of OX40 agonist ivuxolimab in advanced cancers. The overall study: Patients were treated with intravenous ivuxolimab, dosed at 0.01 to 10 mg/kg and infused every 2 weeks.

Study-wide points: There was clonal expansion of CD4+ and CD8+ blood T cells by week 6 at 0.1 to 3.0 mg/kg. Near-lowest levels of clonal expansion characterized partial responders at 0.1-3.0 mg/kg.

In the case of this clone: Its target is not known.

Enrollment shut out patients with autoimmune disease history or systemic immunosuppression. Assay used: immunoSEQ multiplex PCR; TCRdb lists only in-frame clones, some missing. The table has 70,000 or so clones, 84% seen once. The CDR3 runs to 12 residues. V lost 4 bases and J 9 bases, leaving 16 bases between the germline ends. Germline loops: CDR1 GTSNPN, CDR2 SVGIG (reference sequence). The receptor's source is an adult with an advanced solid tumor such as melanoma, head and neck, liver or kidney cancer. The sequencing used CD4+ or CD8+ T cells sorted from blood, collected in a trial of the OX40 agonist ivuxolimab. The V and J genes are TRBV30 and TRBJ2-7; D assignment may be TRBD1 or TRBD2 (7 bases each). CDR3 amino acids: CAWNDREGGQYF. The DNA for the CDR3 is TGTGCCTGGAATGACAGGGAGGGGGGGCAGTACTTC.